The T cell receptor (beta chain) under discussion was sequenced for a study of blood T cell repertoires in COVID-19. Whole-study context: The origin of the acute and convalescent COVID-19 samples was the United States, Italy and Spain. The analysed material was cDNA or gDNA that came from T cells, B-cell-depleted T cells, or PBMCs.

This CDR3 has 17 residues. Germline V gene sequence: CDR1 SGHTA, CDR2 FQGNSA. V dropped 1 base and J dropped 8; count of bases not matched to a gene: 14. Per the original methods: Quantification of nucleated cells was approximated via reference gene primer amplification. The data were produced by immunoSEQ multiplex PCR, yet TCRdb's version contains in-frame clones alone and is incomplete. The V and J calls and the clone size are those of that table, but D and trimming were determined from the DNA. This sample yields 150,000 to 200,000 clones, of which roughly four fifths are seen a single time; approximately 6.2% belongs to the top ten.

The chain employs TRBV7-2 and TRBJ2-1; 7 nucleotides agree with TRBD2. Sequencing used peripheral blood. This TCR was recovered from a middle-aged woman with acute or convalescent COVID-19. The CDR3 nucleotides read TGTGCCAGCAGCTTAGGATTCCGGCGGGAGTACGAGTATGAGCAGTTCTTC. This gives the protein CASSLGFRREYEYEQFF.